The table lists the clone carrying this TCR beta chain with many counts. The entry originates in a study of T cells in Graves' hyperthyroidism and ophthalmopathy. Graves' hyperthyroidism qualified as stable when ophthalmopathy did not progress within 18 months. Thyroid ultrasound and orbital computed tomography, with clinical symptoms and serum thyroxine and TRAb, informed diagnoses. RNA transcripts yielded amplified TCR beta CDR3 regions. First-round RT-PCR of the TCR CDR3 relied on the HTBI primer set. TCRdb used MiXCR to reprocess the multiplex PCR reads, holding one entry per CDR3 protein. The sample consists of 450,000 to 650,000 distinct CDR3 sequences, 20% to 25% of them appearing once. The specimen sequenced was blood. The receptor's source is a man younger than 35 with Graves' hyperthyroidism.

CDR3 bases: TGTGCCAGCGGTCTGGACTCCCGGGAGGGCTACACCTTC. Residues: CASGLDSREGYTF. This chain connects TRBV2 to TRBJ1-2; D remains unclear. Germline CDR1 reads SNHLY; CDR2 reads FYNNEI. V shed 8 bases and J shed 8 bases, with 18 bases lying between them. The CDR3 runs 13 residues.